Included here is one T cell receptor (beta chain) sequence, with context. The CDR3 contains 14 residues. V trimming: 2 bases; J trimming: 3 bases; junction bases outside the gene matches: 5. CDR1 and CDR2 (germline): SGHDT, YYEEEE. The record originates from a study of blood T cell repertoires in COVID-19. As for the study in general: Material from acute and convalescent COVID-19 was sourced from the United States, Italy and Spain. T cells, B-cell-depleted T cells, or PBMCs provided the cDNA or gDNA that served as material.

The protocol was immunoSEQ multiplex PCR, while the TCRdb copy is restricted to in-frame clones and leaves out a portion. The table has hundreds of thousands of clones, about 87% seen once. Patients from Seattle were sampled longitudinally, starting during active infection. The TCR was taken from a woman in her seventies with COVID-19, enrolled during active disease. The specimen was peripheral blood. The gene calls are TRBV5-6 and TRBJ2-7, with 7 bases identical to TRBD2. The CDR3 is CASSFGLADYEQYF. The CDR3 region has the DNA TGTGCCAGCAGCTTCGGCCTAGCGGACTACGAGCAGTACTTC.